What follows is one T cell receptor beta chain and its context. TCRdb reprocessed the 5' RACE reads, with one entry per CDR3 protein and no DNA. This sample's table reports a few hundred thousand distinct CDR3 sequences. This entry comes from a study of T cells expressing NK-cell markers. Germline CDR1 SQVTM, CDR2 ANQGSEA. The CDR3 has 14 residues. The specimen was blood T cells: a sorted CD56 or NKG2C T cell subset, CD4+ or CD8+ T cells, or bulk PBMC T cells (not recorded which). The receptor's source is a woman in her forties or fifties in good health. The chain joins TRBV29-1 to TRBJ2-2; lacking DNA, the TRBD1 call made by TCRdb goes unchecked. CDR3 sequence: CSVGEWVPTGELFF.